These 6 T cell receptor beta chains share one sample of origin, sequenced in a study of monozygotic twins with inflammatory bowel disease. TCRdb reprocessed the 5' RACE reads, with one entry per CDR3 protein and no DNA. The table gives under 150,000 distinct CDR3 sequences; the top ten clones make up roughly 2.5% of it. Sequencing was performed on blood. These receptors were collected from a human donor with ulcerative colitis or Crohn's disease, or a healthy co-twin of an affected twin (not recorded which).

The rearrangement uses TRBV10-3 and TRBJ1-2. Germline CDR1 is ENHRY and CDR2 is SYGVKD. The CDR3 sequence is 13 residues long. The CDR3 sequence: CAISARQDYSYTF.

This chain's CDR3 is CASSILEYSNQPQHF. This chain uses TRBV19 with TRBJ1-5. Germline V lookup: CDR1 LNHDA, CDR2 SQIVND (reference sequence). The CDR3 covers 15 residues.

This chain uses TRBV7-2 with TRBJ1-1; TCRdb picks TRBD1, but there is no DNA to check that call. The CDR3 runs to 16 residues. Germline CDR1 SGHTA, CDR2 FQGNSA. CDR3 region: CASSLGGTGISTEAFF.

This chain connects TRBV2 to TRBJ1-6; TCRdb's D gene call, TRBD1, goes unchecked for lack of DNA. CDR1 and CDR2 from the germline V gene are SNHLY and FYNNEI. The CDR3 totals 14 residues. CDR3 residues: CASSEGQVGSPLHF.

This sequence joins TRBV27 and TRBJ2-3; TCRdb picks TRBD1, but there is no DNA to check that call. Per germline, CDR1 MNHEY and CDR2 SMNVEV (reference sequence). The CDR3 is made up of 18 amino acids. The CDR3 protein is CASSLYGAGGGDTDTQYF.

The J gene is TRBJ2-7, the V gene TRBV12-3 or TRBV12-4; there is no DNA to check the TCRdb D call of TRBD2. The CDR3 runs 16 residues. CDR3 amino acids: CASSPSPGQGFYEQYF.